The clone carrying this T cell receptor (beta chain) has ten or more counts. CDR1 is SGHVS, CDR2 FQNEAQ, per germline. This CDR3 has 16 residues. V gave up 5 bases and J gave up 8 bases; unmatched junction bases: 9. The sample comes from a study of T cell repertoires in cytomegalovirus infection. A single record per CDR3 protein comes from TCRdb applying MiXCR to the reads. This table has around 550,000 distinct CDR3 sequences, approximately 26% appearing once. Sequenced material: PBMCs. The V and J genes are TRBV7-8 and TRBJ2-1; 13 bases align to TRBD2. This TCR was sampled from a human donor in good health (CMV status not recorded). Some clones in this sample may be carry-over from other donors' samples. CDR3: CASSPRTSGSNHEQFF. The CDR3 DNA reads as TGTGCCAGCAGCCCAAGGACTAGCGGGAGTAATCATGAGCAGTTCTTC.